This section outlines one T cell receptor beta chain sequence together with its context. The data derive from a study of blood T cell repertoires in COVID-19. Study context: The analysed material was cDNA or gDNA that came from T cells, B-cell-depleted T cells, or PBMCs.

Data came from immunoSEQ multiplex PCR; TCRdb stores just in-frame clones and leaves some out. The table shows about 250,000 clones, with approximately 92% occurring only once. This CDR3 contains 15 residues. CDR1 is KGHDR and CDR2 is SFDVKD in the germline V gene. Losses at the gene ends were 4 bases for V and 1 base for J; bases not matched to a gene: 3. The chain uses TRBV24-1 and TRBJ1-5; 7 bases are shared with TRBD1. The sequence derives from a woman younger than 35 who had recovered from COVID-19. The sample comprised PBMCs or T cells enriched from blood (not recorded which). The chain's CDR3 is CATSEGGRSNQPQHF. DNA for the CDR3: TGTGCCACCAGTGAAGGGGGCAGAAGCAATCAGCCCCAGCATTTT.